The 16 T cell receptor beta chains in this list originate from one sample, sequenced in a study of shared clonotypes between healthy human individuals. Repertoires were generated with immunoSEQ multiplex PCR, while TCRdb's copy carries only in-frame clones and drops some. The data show some 690,000 clones, roughly 87% seen once. Input material: memory CD8+ T cells from PBMCs. Indicated subset: CD45RO+ cells pooled with CCR7-negative TemRA cells. These receptors originate from a man in his late teens or twenties in good health. Some clones in this sample may be carry-over from other donors' samples.

The chain combines TRBV10-3 with TRBJ1-5; D not resolved. Trimming removed 8 bases from V and 2 bases from J, with 13 bases in between. Germline-derived CDR1 and CDR2 are ENHRY and SYGVKD. This CDR3 region has 14 residues. In nucleotides, the CDR3 is TGTGCCATCTCGCCGGTACTCGGCAATCAGCCCCAGCATTTT. It translates to CAISPVLGNQPQHF.

This clone appeared a few times. The chain is built from TRBV27 and TRBJ2-1; TRBD1 is a possible D gene (9 bases). Germline V gives CDR1 MNHEY, CDR2 SMNVEV (reference sequence). V lost 7 bases to trimming and J lost 7 bases, with 17 bases between them. The CDR3 is 14 residues long. For the CDR3, the DNA is TGTGCCAGCACCCTTAGCGGGACAGGGAATGAGCAGTTCTTC. It yields the protein CASTLSGTGNEQFF.

The chain links TRBV19 to TRBJ1-5; D is unresolved. Trimming left V 3 bases short and J 6 bases short, with 9 bases between. The CDR3 consists of 13 residues. Germline V gene data show CDR1 as LNHDA and CDR2 as SQIVND (reference sequence). DNA of the CDR3: TGTGCCAGTAGTATCCGAGGTGGTCAGCCCCAGCATTTT. This codes for CASSIRGGQPQHF.

The chain carries TRBV7-8 and TRBJ2-3; 9 nucleotides agree with TRBD2. The CDR3 has 17 amino acids. The germline V gene has CDR1 SGHVS and CDR2 FQNEAQ. The J segment lost 4 bases and the V segment lost 4 bases, leaving 12 bases of the junction unmatched. The CDR3 DNA is TGTGCCAGCAGCTCCCCATTTGCGGGAGGGCCAGCAGATACGCAGTATTTT. Translation gives CASSSPFAGGPADTQYF.

Comment on this clone: The same CDR3 arises from other DNA sequences in this sample as well. The J gene is TRBJ2-7, the V gene TRBV7-2, with 7 bases that match TRBD1. CDR3 length: 13 amino acids. The V segment lost 5 bases and the J segment 2 bases; nucleotides outside the gene matches: 3. Germline V CDR1 and CDR2: SGHTA, FQGNSA. This CDR3 reads CASSLQGAYEQYF. In DNA form, the CDR3 reads TGTGCCAGCAGCCTTCAGGGGGCCTACGAGCAGTACTTC. Combining the CDR3 with reference TRBV7-2 and TRBJ2-7 gives the whole variable domain GAGVSQSPSNKVTEKGKDVELRCDPISGHTALYWYRQSLGQGLEFLIYFQGNSAPDKSGLPSDRFSAERTGGSVSTLTIQRTQQEDSAVYLCASSLQGAYEQYFGPGTRLTVT.

The chain carries TRBV30 and TRBJ1-1; a weak D match, TRBD1 (6 bases). Trimming shortened V by 3 bases and J by 3 bases, and 17 bases separated the two germline ends. This CDR3 has 15 amino acids. Germline V gene data show CDR1 as GTSNPN and CDR2 as SVGIG (reference sequence). In DNA, the CDR3 is TGTGCCTGGAGCGATCTAAAAGGGGGTTACACTGAAGCTTTCTTT. Protein product: CAWSDLKGGYTEAFF. Full variable domain (outside the CDR3, taken from reference TRBV30 and TRBJ1-1): SQTIHQWPATLVQPVGSPLSLECTVEGTSNPNLYWYRQAAGRGLQLLFYSVGIGQISSEVPQNLSASRPQDRQFILSSKKLLLSDSGFYLCAWSDLKGGYTEAFFGQGTRLTVV.

The CDR3 sequence: CASSAKLAGDADTQYF. CDR3 in DNA: TGCGCCAGCAGCGCGAAACTAGCGGGAGACGCAGATACGCAGTATTTT. The genes are TRBV5-1 and TRBJ2-3; TRBD2 matches at 11 bases. Germline CDR1 and CDR2: SGHRS and YFSETQ. The CDR3 spans 16 residues. V lost 4 bases to trimming and J lost 4 bases; unmatched junction nucleotides: 8.

This sequence joins TRBV7-3 and TRBJ2-1; TRBD2 matches at 12 bases. This CDR3 has 16 amino acids. The germline CDR1 and CDR2 sequences are SGHTA and FQGTGA. The V gene end was trimmed by 5 bases and the J gene end by 4 bases; junction bases not matched to a gene: 6. The CDR3 DNA is TGTGCCAGCAGCAAGCTAGCGGGAGGGCCTTACAATGAGCAGTTCTTC. This codes for CASSKLAGGPYNEQFF.

The rearrangement links TRBV7-9 to TRBJ2-3; D tentatively reads TRBD1 or TRBD2 (5 bases each). Germline CDR1 is SEHNR and CDR2 is FQNEAQ (reference sequence). V was trimmed by 4 bases and J by 0 bases, leaving 11 bases between them. The CDR3 has 15 residues. The CDR3 nucleotides are TGTGCCAGCAGCTCCGGGGACCGAAGCACAGATACGCAGTATTTT. Translated: CASSSGDRSTDTQYF.

The chain carries TRBV6-5 and TRBJ2-5; perhaps TRBD1 as D (6 bases). The V end was cut by 7 bases, the J end by 5 bases, with 11 bases between. The CDR3 is made up of 12 amino acids. The germline V gene has CDR1 MNHEY and CDR2 SVGAGI. The CDR3 nucleotides are TGTGCCAGCACAGGGGTCGACGAGACCCAGTACTTC. It yields the protein CASTGVDETQYF.

This sequence joins TRBV9 and TRBJ2-5; 9 nucleotides match TRBD1. The CDR3 has 16 residues. Germline values: CDR1 SGDLS, CDR2 YYNGEE. With 4 bases clipped from V and 7 bases from J, the junction kept 14 bases outside the gene matches. The CDR3 region has the DNA TGTGCCAGCAGCTACTCCGGGACAGGGTCCCTGGGGACCCAGTACTTC. It encodes CASSYSGTGSLGTQYF.

Remarks on this clone: Other DNA sequences from this sample encode an identical CDR3 as well. The J gene is TRBJ1-1, the V gene TRBV9; no clear D. The length of the CDR3 is 13 residues. Germline CDR1 is SGDLS and CDR2 is YYNGEE. Between the trimmed V and J ends, which lost 0 bases and 3 bases, there was a span of 6 bases. CDR3 region: CASSVGGDTEAFF. For the CDR3, the DNA is TGTGCCAGCAGCGTAGGTGGGGACACTGAAGCTTTCTTT.

V usage is TRBV9 and J usage is TRBJ2-1; 9 positions match TRBD2. The V segment lost 0 bases and the J segment 2 bases; nucleotides outside the gene matches: 3. The CDR3 runs 16 residues. The germline CDR1 and CDR2 sequences are SGDLS and YYNGEE. The CDR3 loop reads CASSVARLAAYNEQFF. In nucleotides, the CDR3 is TGTGCCAGCAGCGTAGCGCGACTAGCGGCCTACAATGAGCAGTTCTTC.

The chain employs TRBV7-8 and TRBJ2-7; no firm D call. This CDR3 has 14 amino acids. Germline CDR1 reads SGHVS; CDR2 reads FQNEAQ. V lost 1 base and J 5 bases, leaving 12 bases between the germline ends. CDR3 residues: CASSLDGVLNEQYF. The CDR3 DNA sequence: TGTGCCAGCAGCTTAGATGGGGTCCTGAACGAGCAGTACTTC. The variable domain in full, with the rest retrieved from reference TRBV7-8 and TRBJ2-7, is GAGVSQSPRYKVAKRGQDVALRCDPISGHVSLFWYQQALGQGPEFLTYFQNEAQLDKSGLPSDRFFAERPEGSVSTLKIQRTQQEDSAVYLCASSLDGVLNEQYFGPGTRLTVT.

This clone was observed once. The V gene is TRBV27, the J gene TRBJ2-7; TRBD1 matches 10 bases. The CDR3 is 15 amino acids. The V gene's germline CDR1 is MNHEY and CDR2 SMNVEV (reference sequence). The J segment lost 2 bases and the V segment lost 2 bases, leaving 3 bases of the junction unmatched. The CDR3 sequence: CASSLRDRGTYEQYF. CDR3 coding DNA: TGTGCCAGCAGTTTAAGGGACAGGGGTACCTACGAGCAGTACTTC.

The rearrangement links TRBV5-4 to TRBJ1-3, with 9 bases aligning to TRBD1. There are 18 residues in the CDR3. The germline V gene has CDR1 SGHNT and CDR2 YYREEE (reference sequence). The V segment lost 4 bases and the J segment 4 bases; nucleotides outside the gene matches: 15. DNA of the CDR3: TGTGCCAGCAGCCGAAAAACGAACCGGGACAGGGAAGGAAACACCATATATTTT. Encoded protein: CASSRKTNRDREGNTIYF.